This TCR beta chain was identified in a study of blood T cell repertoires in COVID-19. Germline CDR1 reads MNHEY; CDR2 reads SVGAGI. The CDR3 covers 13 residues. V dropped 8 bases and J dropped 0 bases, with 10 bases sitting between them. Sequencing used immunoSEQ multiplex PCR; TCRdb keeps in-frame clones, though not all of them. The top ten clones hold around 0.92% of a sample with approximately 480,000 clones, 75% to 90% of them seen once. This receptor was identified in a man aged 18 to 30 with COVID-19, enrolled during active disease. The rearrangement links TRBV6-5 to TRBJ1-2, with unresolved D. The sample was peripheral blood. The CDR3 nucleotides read TGTGCCAGCTCCCCTCGTCCTAACTATGGCTACACCTTC. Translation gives CASSPRPNYGYTF.